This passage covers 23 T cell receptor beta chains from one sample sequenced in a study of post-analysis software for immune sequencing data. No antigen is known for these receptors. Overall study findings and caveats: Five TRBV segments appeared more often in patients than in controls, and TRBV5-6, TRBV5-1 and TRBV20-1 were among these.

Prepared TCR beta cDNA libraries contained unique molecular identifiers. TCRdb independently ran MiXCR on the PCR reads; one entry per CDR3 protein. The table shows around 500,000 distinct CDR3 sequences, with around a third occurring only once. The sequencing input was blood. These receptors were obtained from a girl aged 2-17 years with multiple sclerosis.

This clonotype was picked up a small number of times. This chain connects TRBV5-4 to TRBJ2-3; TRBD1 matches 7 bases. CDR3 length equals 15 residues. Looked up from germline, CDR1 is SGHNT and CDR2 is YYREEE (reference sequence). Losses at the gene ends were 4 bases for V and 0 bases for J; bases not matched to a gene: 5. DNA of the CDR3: TGTGCCAGCAGCCGCGACAGGGCTAGCACAGATACGCAGTATTTT. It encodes CASSRDRASTDTQYF.

This CDR3 reads CASSFLGGGSTDTQYF. CDR3 DNA: TGTGCCAGCAGCTTTCTTGGGGGGGGGAGCACAGATACGCAGTATTTT. The rearrangement links TRBV6-5 to TRBJ2-3, with 7 nucleotides matching TRBD2. Per germline, CDR1 MNHEY and CDR2 SVGAGI. The CDR3 spans 16 residues. With 6 bases clipped from V and 0 bases from J, the junction kept 9 bases outside the gene matches.

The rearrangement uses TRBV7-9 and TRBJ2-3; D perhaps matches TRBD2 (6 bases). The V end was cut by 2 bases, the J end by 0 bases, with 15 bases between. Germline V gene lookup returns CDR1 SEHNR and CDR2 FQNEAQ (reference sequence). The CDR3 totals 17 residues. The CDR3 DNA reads TGTGCCAGCAGCTTATTGAGACTAGGGATTAGCACAGATACGCAGTATTTT. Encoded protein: CASSLLRLGISTDTQYF. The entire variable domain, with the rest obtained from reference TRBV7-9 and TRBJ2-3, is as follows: DTGVSQNPRHKITKRGQNVTFRCDPISEHNRLYWYRQTLGQGPEFLTYFQNEAQLEKSRLLSDRFSAERPKGSFSTLEIQRTEQGDSAMYLCASSLLRLGISTDTQYFGPGTRLTVL.

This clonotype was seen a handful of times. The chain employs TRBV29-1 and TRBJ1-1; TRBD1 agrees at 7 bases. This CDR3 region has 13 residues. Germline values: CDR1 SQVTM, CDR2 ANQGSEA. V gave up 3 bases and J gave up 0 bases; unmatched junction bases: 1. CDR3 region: CSVEGQLNTEAFF. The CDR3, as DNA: TGCAGCGTTGAGGGACAGTTGAACACTGAAGCTTTCTTT.

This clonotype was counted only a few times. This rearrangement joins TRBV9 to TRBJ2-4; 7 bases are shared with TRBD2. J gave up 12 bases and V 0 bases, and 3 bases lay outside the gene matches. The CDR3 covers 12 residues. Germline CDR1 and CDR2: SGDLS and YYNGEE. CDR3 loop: CASSVEAGAQYF. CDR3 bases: TGTGCCAGCAGCGTAGAGGCGGGAGCTCAGTACTTC.

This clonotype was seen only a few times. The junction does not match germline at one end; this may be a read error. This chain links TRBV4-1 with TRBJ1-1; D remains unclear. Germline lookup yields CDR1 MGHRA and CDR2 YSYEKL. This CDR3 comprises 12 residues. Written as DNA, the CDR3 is TGCACCAGCAGCCAAGCCGGGAGGGAGGCTTTCTTT. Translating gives CTSSQAGREAFF.

Written as DNA, the CDR3 is TGCGCCAGCAGCCTGGGACAGGGATTCCAGGACGAGCAGTACTTC. Protein product: CASSLGQGFQDEQYF. The rearrangement links TRBV5-1 to TRBJ2-1, with TRBD1 identical over 9 bases. The J call is in doubt because the DNA end fits TRBJ2-7 better. Germline V gene sequence: CDR1 SGHRS, CDR2 YFSETQ. This CDR3 contains 15 residues.

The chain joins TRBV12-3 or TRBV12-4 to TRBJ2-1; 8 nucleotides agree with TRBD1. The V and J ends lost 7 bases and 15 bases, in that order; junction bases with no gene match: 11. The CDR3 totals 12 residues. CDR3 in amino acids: CASTRTGTGRFF. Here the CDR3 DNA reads TGTGCCAGCACCCGGACCGGGACAGGTCGGTTCTTC.

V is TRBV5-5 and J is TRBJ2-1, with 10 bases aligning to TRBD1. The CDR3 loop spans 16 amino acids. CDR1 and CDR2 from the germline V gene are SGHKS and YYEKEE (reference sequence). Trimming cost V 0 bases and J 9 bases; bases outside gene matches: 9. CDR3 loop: CASSLAGGDRGGEQFF. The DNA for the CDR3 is TGTGCCAGCAGCTTGGCCGGAGGGGACAGGGGTGGTGAGCAGTTCTTC.

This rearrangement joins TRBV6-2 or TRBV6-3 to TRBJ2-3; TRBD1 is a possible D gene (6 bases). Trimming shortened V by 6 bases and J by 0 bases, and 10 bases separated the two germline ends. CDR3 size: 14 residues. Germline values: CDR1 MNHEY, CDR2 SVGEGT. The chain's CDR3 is CASSNDRSTDTQYF. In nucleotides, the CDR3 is TGTGCCAGCAGCAATGACAGGAGCACAGATACGCAGTATTTT.

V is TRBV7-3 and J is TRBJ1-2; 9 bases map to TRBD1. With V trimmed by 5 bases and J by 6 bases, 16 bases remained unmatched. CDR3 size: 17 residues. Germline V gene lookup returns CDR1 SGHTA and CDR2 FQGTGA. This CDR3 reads CASSPTGTGWSTNGYTF. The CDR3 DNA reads TGTGCCAGCAGCCCTACCGGGACAGGGTGGAGTACGAATGGCTACACCTTC. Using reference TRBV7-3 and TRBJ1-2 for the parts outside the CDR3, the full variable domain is GAGVSQTPSNKVTEKGKYVELRCDPISGHTALYWYRQSLGQGPEFLIYFQGTGAADDSGLPNDRFFAVRPEGSVSTLKIQRTERGDSAVYLCASSPTGTGWSTNGYTFGSGTRLTVV.

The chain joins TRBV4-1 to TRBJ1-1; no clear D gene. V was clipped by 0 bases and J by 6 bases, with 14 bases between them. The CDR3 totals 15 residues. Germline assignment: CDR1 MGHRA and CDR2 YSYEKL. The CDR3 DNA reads TGCGCCAGCAGCCAAGATCCTAGGGTTGAGGCTGAAGCTTTCTTT. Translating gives CASSQDPRVEAEAFF.

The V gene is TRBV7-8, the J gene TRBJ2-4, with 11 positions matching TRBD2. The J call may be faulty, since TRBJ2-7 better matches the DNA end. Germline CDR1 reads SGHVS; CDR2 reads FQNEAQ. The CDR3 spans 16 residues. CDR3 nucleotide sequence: TGTGCCAGCAGCCTACTGACTAGCGGGGACTCCTACGAGCAGTACTTC. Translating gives CASSLLTSGDSYEQYF.

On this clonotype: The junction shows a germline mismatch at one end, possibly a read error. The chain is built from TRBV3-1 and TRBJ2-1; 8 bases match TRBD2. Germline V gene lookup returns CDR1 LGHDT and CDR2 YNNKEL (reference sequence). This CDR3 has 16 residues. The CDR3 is CASSLNPRGVNNERFF. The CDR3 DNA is TGTGCCAGCAGCCTGAACCCGCGGGGGGTAAACAATGAGCGGTTCTTC.

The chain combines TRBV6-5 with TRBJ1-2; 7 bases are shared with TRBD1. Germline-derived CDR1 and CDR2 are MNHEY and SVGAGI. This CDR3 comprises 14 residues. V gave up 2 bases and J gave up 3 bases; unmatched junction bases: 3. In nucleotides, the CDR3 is TGTGCCAGCAGTTACAGGGACAGCTACTATGGCTACACCTTC. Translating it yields CASSYRDSYYGYTF.

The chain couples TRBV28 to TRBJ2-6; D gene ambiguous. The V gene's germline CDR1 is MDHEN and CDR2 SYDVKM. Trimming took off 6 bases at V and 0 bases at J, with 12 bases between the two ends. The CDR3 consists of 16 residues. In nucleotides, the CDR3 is TGTGCCAGCAGCCGGAGCCCCGTCTCTGGGGCCAACGTCCTGACTTTC. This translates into CASSRSPVSGANVLTF.

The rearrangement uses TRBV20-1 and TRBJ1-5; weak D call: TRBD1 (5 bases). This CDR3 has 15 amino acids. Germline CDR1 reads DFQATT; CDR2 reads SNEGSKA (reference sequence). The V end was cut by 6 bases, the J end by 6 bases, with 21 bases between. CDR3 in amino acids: CSAYDPKTGFQPQHF. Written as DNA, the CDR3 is TGCAGTGCCTACGACCCAAAAACAGGTTTTCAGCCCCAGCATTTT.

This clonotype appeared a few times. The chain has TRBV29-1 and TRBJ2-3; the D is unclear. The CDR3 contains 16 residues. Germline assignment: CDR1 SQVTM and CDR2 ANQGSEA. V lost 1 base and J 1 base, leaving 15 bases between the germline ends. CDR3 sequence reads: CSVEGQLTKGTDTQYF. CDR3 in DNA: TGCAGCGTTGAAGGCCAGTTAACGAAGGGCACAGATACGCAGTATTTT.

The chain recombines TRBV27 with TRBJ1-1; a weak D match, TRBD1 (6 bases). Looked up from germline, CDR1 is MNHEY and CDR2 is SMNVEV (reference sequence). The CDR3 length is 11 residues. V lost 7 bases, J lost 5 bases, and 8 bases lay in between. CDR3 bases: TGTGCCAGCATCACAGGGACTGAAGCTTTCTTT. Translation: CASITGTEAFF.

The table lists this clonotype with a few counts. CDR3 sequence (DNA): TGCGCCAGCAGCTTGGATCCCGTCGGCGGAAGGTACCAAGAGACCCAGTACTTC. Translation: CASSLDPVGGRYQETQYF. The J gene is TRBJ2-5, the V gene TRBV5-1; D not certain. Germline V gene lookup returns CDR1 SGHRS and CDR2 YFSETQ. V dropped 0 bases and J dropped 0 bases, with 18 bases sitting between them. This CDR3 has 18 residues.

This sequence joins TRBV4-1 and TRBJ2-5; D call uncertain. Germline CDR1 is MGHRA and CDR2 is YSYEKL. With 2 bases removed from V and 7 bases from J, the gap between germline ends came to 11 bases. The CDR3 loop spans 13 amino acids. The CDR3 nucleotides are TGCGCCAGCAGCCAAACCCAAGGTGGGACCCAGTACTTC. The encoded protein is CASSQTQGGTQYF.

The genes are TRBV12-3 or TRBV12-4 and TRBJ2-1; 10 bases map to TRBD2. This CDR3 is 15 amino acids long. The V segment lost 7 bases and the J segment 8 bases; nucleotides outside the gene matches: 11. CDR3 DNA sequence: TGTGCCAGCACCACCAGCCAGCGGGGGGGCTATGAGCAGTTCTTC. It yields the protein CASTTSQRGGYEQFF.

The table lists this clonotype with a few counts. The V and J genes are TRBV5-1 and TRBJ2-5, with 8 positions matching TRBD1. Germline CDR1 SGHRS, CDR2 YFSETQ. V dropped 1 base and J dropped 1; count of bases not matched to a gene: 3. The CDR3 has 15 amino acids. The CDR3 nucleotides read TGCGCCAGCAGCTTGTGGGGACAGGTCCAAGAGACCCAGTACTTC. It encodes CASSLWGQVQETQYF.